One sample yielded the 10 T cell receptor beta chains listed below, sequenced in a study of breast tumors, draining lymph nodes, adjacent tissues. The lymph nodes were axillary draining lymph nodes from breast cancer patients. TCRdb re-analysed the multiplex PCR reads in MiXCR, keeping a single row per CDR3 protein. The sample lists under 150,000 distinct CDR3 sequences, 21% occurring once. Sequencing was performed on axillary lymph node tissue. These receptors were collected from a female donor with breast cancer. Some clones in this sample may be carry-over from other donors' samples.

This clonotype was counted ten times or more. The CDR3 nucleotides are TGCGCCAGCAGCATAACTGGGACAGAGTCCCTCTCTGGAAACACCATATATTTT. It specifies CASSITGTESLSGNTIYF. The V and J genes are TRBV5-1 and TRBJ1-3, with 7 bases lining up with TRBD1. The CDR3 length is 18 residues. CDR1 is SGHRS and CDR2 is YFSETQ in the germline V gene. The J segment lost 0 bases and the V segment lost 4 bases, leaving 13 bases of the junction unmatched.

The CDR3 region is CASSNPTGRNTEAFF. The CDR3 nucleotides read TGTGCCAGTAGCAACCCGACAGGGAGGAACACTGAAGCTTTCTTT. The genes are TRBV19 and TRBJ1-1; 7 positions agree with TRBD1. With 6 bases clipped from V and 1 base from J, the junction kept 8 bases outside the gene matches. CDR1 is LNHDA and CDR2 is SQIVND in the germline V gene (reference sequence). The CDR3 has 15 residues.

This clonotype was seen repeatedly, ten times or more. CDR3 DNA: TGCGCCAGCAGCTTGACTGGGAGCTCCTACAATGAGCAGTTCTTC. Protein product: CASSLTGSSYNEQFF. The V and J genes are TRBV5-1 and TRBJ2-1; D is perhaps TRBD2 (5 bases). The CDR3 is 15 residues long. CDR1 is SGHRS, CDR2 YFSETQ, per germline. With 1 base removed from V and 0 bases from J, the gap between germline ends came to 8 bases.

This clonotype was observed many times. The gene calls are TRBV28 and TRBJ2-3; tentatively, D is TRBD2 (6 bases). CDR3 length: 15 amino acids. The V gene's germline CDR1 is MDHEN and CDR2 SYDVKM. V gave up 2 bases and J gave up 1 base, with 10 bases separating them. The CDR3 region has the DNA TGTGCCAGCAGTTTACGGAGGGAGGGCACAGATACGCAGTATTTT. Translating gives CASSLRREGTDTQYF.

In its sample, this clonotype was seen many times. This sequence joins TRBV7-2 and TRBJ2-7; D unresolved. This CDR3 is built from 14 residues. Trimming shortened V by 5 bases and J by 2 bases, and 13 bases separated the two germline ends. Germline V gene sequence: CDR1 SGHTA, CDR2 FQGNSA. For the CDR3, the DNA is TGTGCCAGCAGCCACTCCTTACAGCCCTACGAGCAGTACTTC. It yields the protein CASSHSLQPYEQYF.

This clonotype was counted many times. This chain joins TRBV6-1 and TRBJ1-2, with TRBD1 as a possible D gene (6 bases). The germline V gene has CDR1 MNHNS and CDR2 SASEGT. The CDR3 is 15 residues long. Trimming shortened V by 8 bases and J by 3 bases, and 19 bases separated the two germline ends. The CDR3 region is CASGVDDRPYYGYTF. For the CDR3, the DNA is TGTGCCAGCGGAGTTGACGACAGGCCATACTATGGCTACACCTTC.

To note about this clonotype: With a much larger clone just one base away, this may be a read error. The chain employs TRBV13 and TRBJ1-2; D gene unclear. Germline CDR1 is PRHDT and CDR2 is FYEKMQ (reference sequence). The CDR3 is made up of 13 amino acids. The chain's CDR3 is CAGSLKSSRGYTF. DNA of the CDR3: TGTGCCGGCAGCTTAAAATCCTCACGGGGCTACACCTTC.

Ten or more counts support this clonotype. The chain is built from TRBV5-6 and TRBJ2-7; no firm D call. Germline V gives CDR1 SGHDT, CDR2 YYEEEE. The ends were cut back, 2 bases at V and 7 bases at J, with 7 bases in the middle. The CDR3 loop spans 11 amino acids. The CDR3 protein is CASSFRLEQYF. In nucleotides, the CDR3 is TGTGCCAGCAGCTTTCGACTTGAGCAGTACTTC.

Of note for this clonotype: A read error may be the cause here, since a much bigger clone is one base away. Here the CDR3 reads CASSPGQPGDTIYF. The CDR3 DNA reads TGTGCCAGCAGCCCGGGACAGCCAGGAGACACCATATATTTT. The rearrangement uses TRBV7-2 and TRBJ1-3; 7 nucleotides match TRBD1. The CDR3 is 14 residues long. Germline CDR1 and CDR2: SGHTA and FQGNSA. J gave up 8 bases and V 5 bases, and 9 bases lay outside the gene matches.

The chain has TRBV30 and TRBJ2-2, with TRBD1 as a possible D gene (8 bases). V lost 5 bases and J lost 6, with 28 bases in between. Germline CDR1 GTSNPN, CDR2 SVGIG (reference sequence). The CDR3 covers 18 residues. The CDR3 DNA follows: TGTGCCTGGGTGGGAGGGGACAGGCGAATTAAACGCGCCGGGGAGCTGTTTTTT. Encoded protein: CAWVGGDRRIKRAGELFF.